This T cell receptor beta chain derives from a study of response to subunit inactivated influenza vaccine. TCRdb used MiXCR to reprocess the RT-PCR reads, holding one entry per CDR3 protein. The sample has about 540,000 distinct CDR3 sequences, 20% to 25% seen once. Trimming left V 6 bases short and J 1 base short, with 12 bases between. The CDR3 is 14 residues long. Germline values: CDR1 DFQATT, CDR2 SNEGSKA (reference sequence). This clonotype showed up just a few times. A further study also used this sample, focusing on T cells expressing NK-cell markers. Per that paper: TCR beta libraries carry UMIs added by 5'RACE template switching. Six donors had dominant NKG2C+ clonotypes that comprised about 1.0-7.0% of their CD8+ T cells.

V and J are TRBV20-1 and TRBJ2-2, with D maybe TRBD2 (6 bases). Specimen: CD4+ T cells sorted from PBMCs, collected less than 13 days after vaccination. The receptor was derived from a man aged 45-65 years who received an inactivated influenza vaccine. The CDR3 region has the DNA TGCAGTGCAATCGCCGGGAGGAACACCGGGGAGCTGTTTTTT. Its translation: CSAIAGRNTGELFF.